One TCR beta chain is described in this entry. What it binds is unknown. PCR used 60 Vbeta primers and 13 Jbeta primers. The method was immunoSEQ multiplex PCR; TCRdb's version includes in-frame clones alone and lacks a portion of them. This table holds approximately 130,000 clones, more than 65% found once. The germline gives CDR1 KGHSH, CDR2 LQKENI. This CDR3 spans 15 amino acids. The ends lost 4 bases at V and 1 base at J; junction bases unmatched: 6. The sample originates from a study of cytomegalovirus exposure and HLA in healthy donors. Study results and caveats: At a 0.05 false discovery rate, a later analysis found roughly 17,000 TCR beta sequences to be associated with HLA alleles. Productive rates of about 90% or about 30% were seen for most TCR beta V segments in an earlier analysis.

This chain links TRBV18 with TRBJ1-1, with TRBD1 matching 7 bases. Sequenced material: PBMCs. The TCR originated in a man between 18 and 29 years old in good health and CMV-seropositive. The CDR3 nucleotides are TGTGCCAGCTCACTCTCGACAGGGACGAACACTGAAGCTTTCTTT. Encoded protein: CASSLSTGTNTEAFF.